What follows are 22 T cell receptor beta chains derived from one specimen sequenced in a study of blood T cell repertoires in COVID-19. This table comes from immunoSEQ multiplex PCR, and its TCRdb copy is limited to in-frame clones, with some not included. The repertoire holds under 300,000 clones, with approximately 80% as singletons. The sequencing sample was made of peripheral blood. These receptors were collected from a man aged 25 to 40 who had recovered from COVID-19.

V is TRBV27 and J is TRBJ1-1; perhaps TRBD1 as D (5 bases). V shed 6 bases and J shed 7 bases, with 12 bases lying between them. The length of the CDR3 is 12 residues. Germline V gene lookup returns CDR1 MNHEY and CDR2 SMNVEV (reference sequence). The DNA of the CDR3 is TGTGCCAGCAGGACTGCAACAGGTGAAGCTTTCTTT. Its protein product is CASRTATGEAFF.

As regards this clone: The same CDR3 can be traced to other DNA sequences in this sample. The chain has TRBV29-1 and TRBJ2-2; D perhaps matches TRBD1 (5 bases). V lost 6 bases and J lost 8, with 7 bases in between. CDR1 is SQVTM and CDR2 is ANQGSEA in the germline V gene. This CDR3 comprises 10 residues. CDR3 in amino acids: CSVRTGELFF. DNA of the CDR3: TGCAGCGTCAGGACAGGGGAGCTGTTTTTT.

V usage is TRBV5-6 and J usage is TRBJ1-4, with a possible D match to TRBD1 (5 bases). Germline CDR1 and CDR2: SGHDT and YYEEEE. The CDR3 consists of 18 residues. Trimming took off 1 base at V and 0 bases at J, with 16 bases between the two ends. The CDR3 bases are TGTGCCAGCAGCTTGAAAGGGCAGGGCTATGCAACTAATGAAAAACTGTTTTTT. Amino acids: CASSLKGQGYATNEKLFF.

This clone has just one count. J is TRBJ1-1 and V is TRBV18; no firm D call. Germline CDR1 KGHSH, CDR2 LQKENI. This CDR3 is 14 amino acids long. Between the trimmed V and J ends, which lost 4 bases and 1 base, there was a span of 10 bases. The DNA of the CDR3 is TGTGCCAGCTCACAGGACCGGGGGAACACTGAAGCTTTCTTT. Encoded protein: CASSQDRGNTEAFF.

The V and J genes are TRBV6-2 or TRBV6-3 and TRBJ2-1; 11 positions agree with TRBD2. The germline V gene has CDR1 MNHEY and CDR2 SVGEGT. V trimming: 2 bases; J trimming: 15 bases; junction bases outside the gene matches: 9. The CDR3 spans 14 residues. CDR3 in DNA: TGTGCCAGCAGTTACCTTAGCGGGGGGGCCGGGACGTTCTTC. Encoded protein: CASSYLSGGAGTFF.

The gene calls are TRBV18 and TRBJ2-3; 8 bases are a match to TRBD2. The germline V gene encodes CDR1 KGHSH and CDR2 LQKENI. The V and J ends lost 3 bases and 2 bases, in that order; junction bases with no gene match: 7. CDR3 length equals 16 residues. CDR3 protein: CASSPRIGGATDTQYF. The CDR3 region has the DNA TGTGCCAGCTCACCGCGAATCGGGGGGGCCACAGATACGCAGTATTTT.

CDR3 loop: CASSSQGNQPQHF. CDR3 DNA: TGTGCCAGCAGTTCACAGGGCAATCAGCCCCAGCATTTT. This rearrangement joins TRBV6-5 to TRBJ1-5; D might be TRBD1 (5 bases). Germline assignment: CDR1 MNHEY and CDR2 SVGAGI. This CDR3 comprises 13 residues. Deletions cut 4 bases from V and 2 bases from J, with 6 bases between.

Only one count was recorded for this clone. V usage is TRBV9 and J usage is TRBJ1-3; no reliable D call. The V gene lost 4 bases and the J gene lost 1 base, with 12 bases spanning the gap. CDR3 length equals 15 residues. CDR1 is SGDLS, CDR2 YYNGEE, per germline. CDR3 protein: CASSLDTFSGNTIYF. The CDR3 DNA follows: TGTGCCAGCAGCCTCGACACCTTTTCTGGAAACACCATATATTTT.

V is TRBV12-3 or TRBV12-4 and J is TRBJ2-5; tentative D call: TRBD2 (6 bases). The CDR3 has 13 amino acids. V shed 1 base and J shed 3 bases, with 6 bases lying between them. The CDR3 DNA reads TGTGCCAGCAGTTTAGTAGCGGAAGAGACCCAGTACTTC. It is translated as CASSLVAEETQYF.

This sequence joins TRBV6-5 and TRBJ2-7, with D possibly being TRBD1 (6 bases). Germline V lookup: CDR1 MNHEY, CDR2 SVGAGI. CDR3 length equals 16 residues. V was clipped by 2 bases and J by 3 bases, with 17 bases between them. The DNA for the CDR3 is TGTGCCAGCAGTTACAAGAGGGCCGGACAGAACTACGAGCAGTACTTC. Translation gives CASSYKRAGQNYEQYF.

V and J are TRBV27 and TRBJ2-5, with TRBD1 matching 8 bases. The CDR3 runs to 13 residues. The V and J ends lost 5 bases and 7 bases, in that order; junction bases with no gene match: 6. Germline V gene data show CDR1 as MNHEY and CDR2 as SMNVEV (reference sequence). CDR3 sequence: CASSDRGFGTQYF. CDR3 nucleotides: TGTGCCAGCAGTGACAGGGGTTTTGGGACCCAGTACTTC.

The chain links TRBV7-9 to TRBJ1-1; 9 nucleotides match TRBD1. Trimming took 5 bases from V and 10 from J; bases not matched to a gene: 8. CDR1 is SEHNR, CDR2 FQNEAQ, per germline (reference sequence). CDR3 length: 13 amino acids. CDR3 nucleotides: TGTGCCAGCAGCCCCGGGACAGGGCTCGGAGCTTTCTTT. Protein sequence: CASSPGTGLGAFF.

The chain joins TRBV6-1 to TRBJ2-3; perhaps TRBD1 as D (6 bases). V lost 3 bases and J lost 4, with 11 bases in between. Germline CDR1 is MNHNS and CDR2 is SASEGT. The CDR3 length is 14 residues. CDR3 sequence (DNA): TGTGCCAGCAGTGACAGGGGATGGTCAGATACGCAGTATTTT. Amino acid sequence: CASSDRGWSDTQYF.

This rearrangement joins TRBV7-9 to TRBJ1-1; 12 bases map to TRBD1. The CDR3 length is 19 residues. Germline loops: CDR1 SEHNR, CDR2 FQNEAQ (reference sequence). V trimming: 5 bases; J trimming: 3 bases; junction bases outside the gene matches: 16. The CDR3 DNA follows: TGTGCCAGCAGCCCCCGGGGACAGGGGGCGAGAATAGGGGACACTGAAGCTTTCTTT. Its translation is CASSPRGQGARIGDTEAFF.

The V and J genes are TRBV5-1 and TRBJ1-2; the D is unclear. The CDR3 loop spans 14 amino acids. CDR1 and CDR2 from the germline V gene are SGHRS and YFSETQ. V lost 6 bases and J 0 bases, leaving 12 bases between the germline ends. The CDR3 loop is CASKPFGSNYGYTF. CDR3 sequence (DNA): TGCGCCAGCAAGCCCTTCGGTTCTAACTATGGCTACACCTTC.

This chain links TRBV10-1 with TRBJ2-3, with TRBD2 as a possible D gene (7 bases). Per germline, CDR1 WNHNN and CDR2 SYGVQD (reference sequence). The CDR3 is 14 amino acids. V lost 5 bases, J lost 5 bases, and 14 bases lay in between. The CDR3 sequence is CASSPGGREDTQYF. CDR3 DNA: TGCGCCAGCAGTCCGGGGGGCCGGGAAGATACGCAGTATTTT.

As to this clone: This sample includes further DNA sequences coding for the same CDR3. The chain uses TRBV9 and TRBJ1-1, with D perhaps matching TRBD1 (5 bases). CDR1 SGDLS and CDR2 YYNGEE come from the germline V gene. Trimming removed 2 bases at V and 3 bases at J, with 8 bases between. This CDR3 spans 13 amino acids. The CDR3 DNA is TGTGCCAGCAGCGTGGGGCAGGACACTGAAGCTTTCTTT. Protein product: CASSVGQDTEAFF. Drawing the rest from reference TRBV9 and TRBJ1-1, the complete variable domain is DSGVTQTPKHLITATGQRVTLRCSPRSGDLSVYWYQQSLDQGLQFLIQYYNGEERAKGNILERFSAQQFPDLHSELNLSSLELGDSALYFCASSVGQDTEAFFGQGTRLTVV.

The genes are TRBV7-3 and TRBJ2-1; 9 bases line up with TRBD2. The V gene end was trimmed by 1 base and the J gene end by 2 bases; junction bases not matched to a gene: 3. This CDR3 is built from 16 residues. CDR1 SGHTA and CDR2 FQGTGA come from the germline V gene. CDR3 residues: CASSLKRGVPYNEQFF. CDR3 sequence (DNA): TGTGCCAGCAGCTTAAAGCGGGGGGTCCCCTACAATGAGCAGTTCTTC.

This chain joins TRBV27 and TRBJ2-1; 13 bases fit TRBD2. The CDR3 covers 17 residues. Germline loops: CDR1 MNHEY, CDR2 SMNVEV (reference sequence). With V trimmed by 2 bases and J by 2 bases, 3 bases remained unmatched. CDR3 sequence reads: CASSLRGLAGAYNEQFF. CDR3 sequence (DNA): TGTGCCAGCAGTTTACGAGGACTAGCGGGGGCCTACAATGAGCAGTTCTTC.

CDR3 DNA sequence: TGCAGTGCTGCTGGAGCCTACGAGCAGTACTTC. It is translated as CSAAGAYEQYF. V gene TRBV20-1 combines with J gene TRBJ2-7; D not certain. Trimming took off 5 bases at V and 2 bases at J, with 7 bases between the two ends. Germline loops: CDR1 DFQATT, CDR2 SNEGSKA (reference sequence). The CDR3 covers 11 residues.

The rearrangement uses TRBV5-1 and TRBJ2-1; perhaps TRBD2 as D (5 bases). Germline CDR1 reads SGHRS; CDR2 reads YFSETQ. This CDR3 has 13 amino acids. Deletions cut 4 bases from V and 5 bases from J, with 10 bases between. CDR3 in amino acids: CASSADWNNEQFF. For the CDR3, the DNA is TGCGCCAGCAGCGCGGACTGGAACAATGAGCAGTTCTTC.

V usage is TRBV5-1 and J usage is TRBJ2-3; TRBD1 might be the D (5 bases). Germline lookup yields CDR1 SGHRS and CDR2 YFSETQ. The CDR3 spans 14 residues. Between the trimmed V and J ends, which lost 0 bases and 4 bases, there was a span of 9 bases. The DNA for the CDR3 is TGCGCCAGCAGCTTGGGCAGGGTTTCAGATACGCAGTATTTT. It encodes CASSLGRVSDTQYF.